A single sample is the source of the 28 T cell receptor beta chains below, sequenced in a study of cytomegalovirus exposure and HLA in healthy donors. The PCR was carried out with 60 Vbeta primers and 13 Jbeta primers. Repertoires were generated with immunoSEQ multiplex PCR, while TCRdb's copy carries only in-frame clones and drops some. The table has approximately 260,000 clones, approximately 85% seen once. Material for sequencing was PBMCs. The receptors originated from a woman aged 40 to 50 in good health and CMV-seropositive.

In this sample, this clone turned up once. The chain is built from TRBV28 and TRBJ2-1, with 13 nucleotides matching TRBD2. Germline CDR1 MDHEN, CDR2 SYDVKM. Trimming at V came to 3 bases and at J to 5 bases, leaving 4 bases not matched to a gene. The CDR3 covers 16 residues. The CDR3 spells CASSFHGLAGDNEQFF. Here the CDR3 DNA reads TGTGCCAGCAGTTTCCATGGACTAGCGGGAGACAATGAGCAGTTCTTC.

This chain links TRBV27 with TRBJ1-2; D remains ambiguous. The germline V and J ends were trimmed by 6 bases and 6 bases, with 11 bases remaining between them. From germline, CDR1 is MNHEY and CDR2 SMNVEV (reference sequence). The CDR3 is 12 amino acids. The CDR3 spells CASSSLGDGYTF. Written as DNA, the CDR3 is TGTGCCAGCAGCTCGCTCGGGGATGGCTACACCTTC.

The CDR3 protein is CASSFYREGNEQYF. The DNA for the CDR3 is TGTGCCAGCAGTTTTTACAGGGAAGGCAACGAGCAGTACTTC. The chain carries TRBV27 and TRBJ2-7; tentative D call: TRBD1 (6 bases). The CDR3 is made up of 14 amino acids. Trimming cost V 3 bases and J 5 bases, with 14 bases left between them. Per germline, CDR1 MNHEY and CDR2 SMNVEV (reference sequence).

The chain joins TRBV5-1 to TRBJ2-2; 10 bases line up with TRBD2. With 3 bases clipped from V and 6 bases from J, the junction kept 8 bases outside the gene matches. CDR1 and CDR2 (germline): SGHRS, YFSETQ. This CDR3 is built from 16 residues. CDR3 residues: CASSSSSGRVAGELFF. The CDR3 nucleotides read TGCGCCAGCAGCTCTTCTAGCGGGAGAGTTGCCGGGGAGCTGTTTTTT.

The gene calls are TRBV19 and TRBJ2-2; 8 nucleotides align to TRBD1. Germline V gene sequence: CDR1 LNHDA, CDR2 SQIVND (reference sequence). The length of the CDR3 is 18 residues. V trimming: 0 bases; J trimming: 5 bases; junction bases outside the gene matches: 11. The CDR3 spells CASSIDSGGRGRTGELFF. CDR3 sequence (DNA): TGTGCCAGTAGTATAGACTCAGGGGGCAGGGGGCGGACCGGGGAGCTGTTTTTT.

This rearrangement joins TRBV5-6 to TRBJ2-3, with TRBD2 matching 12 bases. The germline gives CDR1 SGHDT, CDR2 YYEEEE. The ends lost 3 bases at V and 4 bases at J; junction bases unmatched: 9. The CDR3 is 17 residues long. CDR3 loop: CASSSGLAGTFADTQYF. DNA of the CDR3: TGTGCCAGCAGCTCGGGACTAGCGGGCACGTTCGCAGATACGCAGTATTTT.

The CDR3 sequence: CASSLAGETQYF. As DNA, the CDR3 is TGCGCCAGCAGCTTGGCCGGGGAGACCCAGTACTTC. The rearrangement links TRBV5-1 to TRBJ2-5, with D unclear. This CDR3 is 12 amino acids long. Germline loops: CDR1 SGHRS, CDR2 YFSETQ. Trimming cost V 0 bases and J 5 bases, with 5 bases left between them.

The V and J genes are TRBV2 and TRBJ2-4; the match to TRBD2 covers 8 bases. CDR3 size: 16 residues. CDR1 and CDR2 from the germline V gene are SNHLY and FYNNEI. The ends lost 4 bases at V and 8 bases at J; junction bases unmatched: 13. The CDR3 spells CASSAGLAGIRDIQYF. DNA of the CDR3: TGTGCCAGCAGTGCGGGTTTAGCGGGAATTAGGGACATTCAGTACTTC.

The gene calls are TRBV6-5 and TRBJ2-3, with D maybe TRBD2 (6 bases). This CDR3 spans 15 amino acids. The germline V and J ends were trimmed by 0 bases and 3 bases, with 10 bases remaining between them. Looked up from germline, CDR1 is MNHEY and CDR2 is SVGAGI. The CDR3 DNA reads TGTGCCAGCAGTTACTCTGCGGGGACGACAGATACGCAGTATTTT. This translates into CASSYSAGTTDTQYF.

This chain links TRBV9 with TRBJ1-6; 9 bases are shared with TRBD1. Germline V gene data show CDR1 as SGDLS and CDR2 as YYNGEE. Unmatched junction bases numbered 6, after V lost 4 bases and J lost 7 bases. The CDR3 is made up of 15 amino acids. This CDR3 is CASSSAGTGNSPLHF. CDR3 bases: TGTGCCAGCAGCTCAGCCGGGACAGGGAATTCACCCCTCCACTTT.

J is TRBJ2-3 and V is TRBV11-3, with 10 bases matching TRBD1. The CDR3 contains 17 residues. The V and J ends lost 5 bases and 5 bases, in that order; junction bases with no gene match: 13. Germline assignment: CDR1 SGHNT and CDR2 YENEEA. CDR3 region: CASSPTPRTGGGDTQYF. The CDR3 DNA reads TGTGCCAGCAGCCCCACTCCCCGGACAGGGGGAGGAGATACGCAGTATTTT.

The chain is built from TRBV29-1 and TRBJ1-4; no firm D call. The CDR3 has 13 amino acids. Looked up from germline, CDR1 is SQVTM and CDR2 is ANQGSEA. Trimming cost V 7 bases and J 0 bases, with 9 bases left between them. The CDR3 DNA sequence: TGCAGCGCTTCGGGGTCAACTAATGAAAAACTGTTTTTT. As protein: CSASGSTNEKLFF.

The V call is TRBV27, the J call TRBJ2-7; 8 nucleotides agree with TRBD2. CDR3 length equals 12 residues. Germline V lookup: CDR1 MNHEY, CDR2 SMNVEV (reference sequence). V dropped 3 bases and J dropped 13; count of bases not matched to a gene: 8. CDR3 bases: TGTGCCAGCAGTTTGTCGCGGGGGGCGCTTTACTTC. This sequence encodes CASSLSRGALYF.

This chain joins TRBV7-9 and TRBJ2-5, with 8 positions matching TRBD2. The V segment lost 3 bases and the J segment 5 bases; nucleotides outside the gene matches: 5. The V gene's germline CDR1 is SEHNR and CDR2 FQNEAQ (reference sequence). CDR3 length: 14 amino acids. In nucleotides, the CDR3 is TGTGCCAGCAGCTTCACGACTAGCGCGGAGACCCAGTACTTC. Translation gives CASSFTTSAETQYF.

This chain uses TRBV6-5 with TRBJ2-5, with D tentatively TRBD2 (6 bases). The J call may be in error: the DNA end matches TRBJ2-7 better. Germline V gives CDR1 MNHEY, CDR2 SVGAGI. The CDR3 length is 13 residues. The CDR3 loop is CASSYREVHEQYF. The CDR3 coding sequence is TGTGCCAGCAGTTACAGGGAGGTCCACGAGCAGTACTTC.

The chain recombines TRBV7-6 with TRBJ1-2; D remains unclear. The CDR3 runs to 13 residues. Germline values: CDR1 SGHVS, CDR2 FNYEAQ. V lost 5 bases and J lost 3, with 10 bases in between. CDR3 in DNA: TGTGCCAGCAGCCGTAGAGAAGACTATGGCTACACCTTC. Protein: CASSRREDYGYTF.

The V call is TRBV5-4, the J call TRBJ2-7; 10 nucleotides line up with TRBD2. The CDR3 has 16 amino acids. Germline CDR1 reads SGHNT; CDR2 reads YYREEE (reference sequence). Losses at the gene ends were 5 bases for V and 5 bases for J; bases not matched to a gene: 13. The CDR3 DNA reads as TGTGCCAGCAGATCTATGGGACTAGCGACCCCAGACGAGCAGTACTTC. This translates into CASRSMGLATPDEQYF.

The rearrangement joins TRBV2 to TRBJ2-1, with 13 bases identical to TRBD2. After removal of 9 bases from V and 8 bases from J, the junction contained 7 bases not matched to a gene. The CDR3 spans 14 residues. Germline V gives CDR1 SNHLY, CDR2 FYNNEI. The CDR3 is CASAGTSGIHEQFF. The CDR3 DNA sequence: TGTGCCAGTGCCGGGACTAGCGGGATCCATGAGCAGTTCTTC.

The rearrangement joins TRBV9 to TRBJ2-1; weak D call: TRBD2 (5 bases). The germline gives CDR1 SGDLS, CDR2 YYNGEE. This CDR3 contains 19 residues. V lost 2 bases, J lost 5 bases, and 26 bases lay in between. The CDR3 DNA reads as TGTGCCAGCAGCGTCAGGCCGGGCGGAGTAAGGGTGGGAGACAATGAGCAGTTCTTC. Its protein product is CASSVRPGGVRVGDNEQFF. The variable domain in full, with the rest retrieved from reference TRBV9 and TRBJ2-1, is DSGVTQTPKHLITATGQRVTLRCSPRSGDLSVYWYQQSLDQGLQFLIQYYNGEERAKGNILERFSAQQFPDLHSELNLSSLELGDSALYFCASSVRPGGVRVGDNEQFFGPGTRLTVL.

This sequence joins TRBV5-6 and TRBJ1-5, with D unresolved. In germline, CDR1 is SGHDT, CDR2 YYEEEE. V lost 2 bases and J lost 7, with 7 bases in between. CDR3 length: 12 amino acids. This CDR3 is CASSFGRQPQHF. The CDR3 DNA reads as TGTGCCAGCAGCTTTGGGAGACAGCCCCAGCATTTT.

This sequence joins TRBV25-1 and TRBJ1-1; 10 positions match TRBD1. V shed 4 bases, J shed 1 base, and the junction held 0 bases outside the gene matches. Germline CDR1 reads MGHDK; CDR2 reads SYGVNS. CDR3 length equals 14 residues. This chain's CDR3 is CASSGDRGNTEAFF. In DNA form, the CDR3 reads TGTGCCAGCAGTGGGGACAGGGGGAACACTGAAGCTTTCTTT.

The chain combines TRBV11-2 with TRBJ1-1; a possible D gene is TRBD1 (5 bases). This CDR3 is built from 14 residues. Germline loops: CDR1 SGHAT, CDR2 FQNNGV. The V gene lost 0 bases and the J gene lost 11 bases, with 16 bases spanning the gap. The CDR3 reads CASSLDLGRESAFF. CDR3 sequence (DNA): TGTGCCAGCAGCTTAGATCTTGGCAGGGAATCGGCTTTCTTT. The full variable domain, its missing parts supplied by reference TRBV11-2 and TRBJ1-1, is EAGVAQSPRYKIIEKRQSVAFWCNPISGHATLYWYQQILGQGPKLLIQFQNNGVVDDSQLPKDRFSAERLKGVDSTLKIQPAKLEDSAVYLCASSLDLGRESAFFGQGTRLTVV.

The chain recombines TRBV27 with TRBJ1-4; maybe TRBD1 (5 bases). Trimming took 1 base from V and 5 from J, leaving 14 bases between them. CDR1 and CDR2 (germline): MNHEY, SMNVEV (reference sequence). CDR3 size: 16 residues. CDR3 bases: TGTGCCAGCAGTTTATTCCCCCAGGGCCTCAATGAAAAACTGTTTTTT. Its protein is CASSLFPQGLNEKLFF.

The chain combines TRBV7-9 with TRBJ1-1; TRBD1 aligns across 7 bases. The CDR3 length is 14 residues. Germline CDR1 and CDR2: SEHNR and FQNEAQ (reference sequence). V trimming: 4 bases; J trimming: 10 bases; junction bases outside the gene matches: 12. The DNA for the CDR3 is TGTGCCAGCAGCTATACAGGGGAGTGGGCTGGAGCTTTCTTT. Translating it yields CASSYTGEWAGAFF.

This rearrangement joins TRBV27 to TRBJ2-2; 7 nucleotides align to TRBD2. With V trimmed by 2 bases and J by 8 bases, 14 bases remained unmatched. The CDR3 is made up of 17 amino acids. CDR1 and CDR2 (germline): MNHEY, SMNVEV (reference sequence). CDR3 amino acids: CASSLTSPGLLTGELFF. CDR3 nucleotide sequence: TGTGCCAGCAGTTTAACCTCGCCGGGACTATTGACAGGGGAGCTGTTTTTT.

The chain recombines TRBV19 with TRBJ2-2, with D perhaps TRBD1 (5 bases). Trimming cost V 4 bases and J 1 base, with 10 bases left between them. The CDR3 length is 15 residues. The V gene's germline CDR1 is LNHDA and CDR2 SQIVND (reference sequence). CDR3 sequence reads: CASSTLQGNTGELFF. The CDR3 DNA reads TGTGCCAGTAGTACACTCCAGGGGAACACCGGGGAGCTGTTTTTT.

In its sample, this clone was seen a few times. The chain is built from TRBV5-4 and TRBJ2-7; 7 nucleotides line up with TRBD1. The CDR3 sequence is 14 residues long. CDR1 and CDR2 (germline): SGHNT, YYREEE (reference sequence). J gave up 3 bases and V 3 bases, and 6 bases lay outside the gene matches. CDR3 sequence reads: CASSSFRDSYEQYF. The CDR3 nucleotides are TGTGCCAGCAGCTCATTCCGGGACAGCTACGAGCAGTACTTC.

The chain uses TRBV7-2 and TRBJ2-7; D might be TRBD2 (6 bases). CDR3 length: 15 residues. Trimming stripped 1 base from V and 3 bases from J, with 13 bases between. The germline CDR1 and CDR2 sequences are SGHTA and FQGNSA. DNA for the CDR3: TGTGCCAGCAGCTTAGGTCGGGGGAGTGACTACGAGCAGTACTTC. Translating gives CASSLGRGSDYEQYF.